This T cell receptor beta chain was captured by sequencing in a study of T-cell reconstitution after alpha-beta-depleted transplantation in children. Regarding the study as a whole: A year had passed since transplant, and T-cell counts and diversity by then came mostly from newly produced T cells.

This clonotype occurred a few times. Its antigen remains unidentified. The length of the CDR3 is 16 residues. J was trimmed by 4 bases and V by 0 bases; bases with no gene match: 6. Germline lookup yields CDR1 SGHTA and CDR2 FQGNSA. Preparation of the TCRbeta library involved a method that used unique molecular identifiers. TCRdb itself ran the PCR reads through MiXCR, one entry per CDR3 protein. The sample yields roughly 82,000 distinct CDR3 sequences, approximately 14% seen once. The clonotype originates from a male patient under 10 years old who had a stem cell transplant for acute lymphoblastic leukemia, so the T cells may come from the graft donor. The chain joins TRBV7-2 to TRBJ2-5; 9 nucleotides agree with TRBD2. The sequencing here drew on PBMCs, mostly from graft donor cells, taken 180 days after TCRalphabeta/CD19-depleted stem cell transplant. CDR3 loop: CASSLALAGRGETQYF. DNA for the CDR3: TGTGCCAGCAGCTTAGCCCTAGCGGGAAGGGGAGAGACCCAGTACTTC.